This T cell receptor beta chain was captured in a study of T-cell memory formation after mild COVID-19. Study information: Largely, the TCR clusters proved donor specific.

Looked up from germline, CDR1 is LGHNA and CDR2 is YSLEER. V lost 3 bases, J lost 7 bases, and 8 bases stayed unmatched. The CDR3 is made up of 15 amino acids. Regarding the study as a whole: Most CD4+ clones that shrank were in CM and EM, while CD8+ ones turned up in EMRA. Cross-reactive memory seemingly joined, as some responding clones were found in pre-infection memory.

This clonotype was recorded a few times. Its antigen remains unknown. TCRdb passed the 5' RACE reads through MiXCR, listing each CDR3 protein once. The sample lists roughly 580,000 distinct CDR3 sequences; about a sixth were seen once. The specimen sequenced was PBMCs or a T cell subset sorted from them (not recorded which). The chain employs TRBV4-3 and TRBJ2-1; 8 nucleotides align to TRBD2. This TCR came from an adult woman who had mild COVID-19 (a few samples of this study predate the infection). Cell type and time point are not known. As DNA, the CDR3 is TGCGCCAGCAGCCAGCCCAGCGGGGGTAGGAATGAGCAGTTCTTC. This gives the protein CASSQPSGGRNEQFF.